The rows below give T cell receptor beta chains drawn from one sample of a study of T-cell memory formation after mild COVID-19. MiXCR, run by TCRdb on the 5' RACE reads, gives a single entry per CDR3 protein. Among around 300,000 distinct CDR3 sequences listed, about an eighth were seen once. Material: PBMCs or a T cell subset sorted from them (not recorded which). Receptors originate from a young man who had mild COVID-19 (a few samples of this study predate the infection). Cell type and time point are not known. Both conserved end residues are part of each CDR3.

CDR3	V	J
CASGWQAGSYGYTF	TRBV11-2	TRBJ1-2
CASSGGATFEQFF	TRBV2	TRBJ2-1
CASSWDLGEETQYF	TRBV12-3/TRBV12-4	TRBJ2-5
CASGQTQETQYF	TRBV3-1	TRBJ2-5
CASSFYESRQGLDIQYF	TRBV5-6	TRBJ2-4
CASSYRRGRANEQFF	TRBV6-5	TRBJ2-1
CASKDSYMNTEAFF	TRBV19	NA
CASKTRDTVPYAFF	TRBV5-1	TRBJ1-1
CASSLASPQNTEALF	TRBV7-9	TRBJ1-1
CSAARGATGELFF	TRBV29-1	TRBJ2-2
CASSDKGQESWQFF	TRBV5-1	TRBJ2-1
CASAGQGVQTGELFF	TRBV6-2/TRBV6-3	TRBJ2-2